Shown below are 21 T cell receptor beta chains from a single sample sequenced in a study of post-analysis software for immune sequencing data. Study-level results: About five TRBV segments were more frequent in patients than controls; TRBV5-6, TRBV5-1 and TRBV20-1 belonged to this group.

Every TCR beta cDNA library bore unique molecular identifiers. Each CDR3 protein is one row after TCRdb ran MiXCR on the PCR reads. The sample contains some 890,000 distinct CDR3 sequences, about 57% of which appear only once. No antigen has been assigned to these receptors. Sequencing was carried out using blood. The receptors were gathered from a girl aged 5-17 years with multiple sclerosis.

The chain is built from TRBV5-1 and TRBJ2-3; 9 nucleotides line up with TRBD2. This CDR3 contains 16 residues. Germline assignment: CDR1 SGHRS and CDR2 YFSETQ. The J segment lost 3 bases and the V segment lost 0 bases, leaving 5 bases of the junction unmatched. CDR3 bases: TGCGCCAGCAGCTTGGGGGCTAGCGGGAAGACAGATACGCAGTATTTT. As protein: CASSLGASGKTDTQYF.

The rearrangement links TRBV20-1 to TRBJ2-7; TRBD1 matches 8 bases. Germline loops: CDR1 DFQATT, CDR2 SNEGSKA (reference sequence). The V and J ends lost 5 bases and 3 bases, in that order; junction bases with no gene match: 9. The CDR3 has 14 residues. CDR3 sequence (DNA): TGCAGTGCTCCGTCTCAGGGGGCTGGCTACGAGCAGTACTTC. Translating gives CSAPSQGAGYEQYF.

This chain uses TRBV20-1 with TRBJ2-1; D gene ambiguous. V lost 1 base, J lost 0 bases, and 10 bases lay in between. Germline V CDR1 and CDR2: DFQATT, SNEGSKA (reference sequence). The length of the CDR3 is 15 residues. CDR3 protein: CSARGVESSYNEQFF. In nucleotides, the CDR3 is TGCAGTGCTAGAGGGGTTGAAAGCTCCTACAATGAGCAGTTCTTC.

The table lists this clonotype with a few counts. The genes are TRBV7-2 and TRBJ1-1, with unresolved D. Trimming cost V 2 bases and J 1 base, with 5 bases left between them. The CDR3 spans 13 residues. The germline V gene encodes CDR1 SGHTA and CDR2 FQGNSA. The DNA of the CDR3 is TGTGCCAGCAGCTTAATAAGGAACACTGAAGCTTTCTTT. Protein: CASSLIRNTEAFF.

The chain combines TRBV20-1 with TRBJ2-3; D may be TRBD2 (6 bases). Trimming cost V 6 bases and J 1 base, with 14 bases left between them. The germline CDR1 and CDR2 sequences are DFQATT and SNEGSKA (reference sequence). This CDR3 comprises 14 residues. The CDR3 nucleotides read TGCAGTGCCGTCCGGGACTTCCGCACAGATACGCAGTATTTT. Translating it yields CSAVRDFRTDTQYF.

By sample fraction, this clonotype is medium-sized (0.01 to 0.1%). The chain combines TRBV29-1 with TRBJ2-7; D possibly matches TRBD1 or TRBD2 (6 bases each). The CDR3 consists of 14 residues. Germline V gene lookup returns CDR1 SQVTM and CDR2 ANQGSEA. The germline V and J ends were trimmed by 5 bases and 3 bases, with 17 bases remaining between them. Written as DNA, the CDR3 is TGCAGCGTTTCCCGCGGAGGGGGTTTCTACGAGCAGTACTTC. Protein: CSVSRGGGFYEQYF.

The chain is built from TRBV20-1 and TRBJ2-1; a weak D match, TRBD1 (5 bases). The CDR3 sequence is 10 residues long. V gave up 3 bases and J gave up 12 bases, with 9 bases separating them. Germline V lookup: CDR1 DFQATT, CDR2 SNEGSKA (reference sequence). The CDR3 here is CSARAQGQFF. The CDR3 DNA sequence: TGCAGTGCTAGGGCCCAGGGGCAGTTCTTC.

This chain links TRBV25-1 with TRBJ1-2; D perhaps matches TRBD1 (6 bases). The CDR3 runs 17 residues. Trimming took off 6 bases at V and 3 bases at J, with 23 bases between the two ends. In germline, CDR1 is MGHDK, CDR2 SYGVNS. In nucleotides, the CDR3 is TGTGCCAGCAGCGCCATGGGGGGGGCCCGACTTGACTATGGCTACACCTTC. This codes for CASSAMGGARLDYGYTF.

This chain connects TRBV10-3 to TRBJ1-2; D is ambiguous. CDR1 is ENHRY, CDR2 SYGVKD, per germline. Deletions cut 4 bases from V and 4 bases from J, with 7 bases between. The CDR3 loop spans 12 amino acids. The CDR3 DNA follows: TGTGCCATCAGTGGGACGTCCTATGGCTACACCTTC. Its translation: CAISGTSYGYTF.

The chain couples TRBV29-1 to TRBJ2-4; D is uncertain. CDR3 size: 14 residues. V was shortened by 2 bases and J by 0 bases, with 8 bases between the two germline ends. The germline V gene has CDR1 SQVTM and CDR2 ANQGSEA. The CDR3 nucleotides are TGCAGCGTTGAAATACAGTTAGCCAAAAACATTCAGTACTTC. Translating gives CSVEIQLAKNIQYF.

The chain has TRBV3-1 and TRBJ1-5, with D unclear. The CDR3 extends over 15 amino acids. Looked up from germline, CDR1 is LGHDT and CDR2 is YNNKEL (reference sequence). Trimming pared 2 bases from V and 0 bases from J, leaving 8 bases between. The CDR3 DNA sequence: TGTGCCAGCAGCCAAACGGCCTTTAGCAATCAGCCCCAGCATTTT. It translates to CASSQTAFSNQPQHF.

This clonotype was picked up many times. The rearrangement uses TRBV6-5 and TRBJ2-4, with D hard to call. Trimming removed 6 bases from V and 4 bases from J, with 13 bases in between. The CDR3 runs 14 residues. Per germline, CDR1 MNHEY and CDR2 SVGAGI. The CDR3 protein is CASSPSLAKNIQYF. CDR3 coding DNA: TGTGCCAGCAGCCCGTCGTTAGCTAAAAACATTCAGTACTTC.

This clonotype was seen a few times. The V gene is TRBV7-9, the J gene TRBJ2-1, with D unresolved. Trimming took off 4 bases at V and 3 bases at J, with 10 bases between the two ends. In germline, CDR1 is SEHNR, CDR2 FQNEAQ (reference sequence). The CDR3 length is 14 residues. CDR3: CASSWTASYNEQFF. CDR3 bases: TGTGCCAGCAGCTGGACGGCCAGCTACAATGAGCAGTTCTTC.

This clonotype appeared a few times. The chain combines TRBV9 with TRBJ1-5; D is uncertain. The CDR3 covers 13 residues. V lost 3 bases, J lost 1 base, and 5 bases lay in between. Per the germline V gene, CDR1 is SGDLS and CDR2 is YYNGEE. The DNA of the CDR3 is TGTGCCAGCAGCGGTGGGAGCAATCAGCCCCAGCATTTT. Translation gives CASSGGSNQPQHF.

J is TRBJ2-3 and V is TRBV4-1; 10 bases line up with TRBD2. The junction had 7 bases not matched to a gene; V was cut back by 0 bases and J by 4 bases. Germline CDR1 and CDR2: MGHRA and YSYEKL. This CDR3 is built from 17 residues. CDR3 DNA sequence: TGCGCCAGCAGCCAAGAAGGTAGCGGGGGGTTCGCAGATACGCAGTATTTT. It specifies CASSQEGSGGFADTQYF.

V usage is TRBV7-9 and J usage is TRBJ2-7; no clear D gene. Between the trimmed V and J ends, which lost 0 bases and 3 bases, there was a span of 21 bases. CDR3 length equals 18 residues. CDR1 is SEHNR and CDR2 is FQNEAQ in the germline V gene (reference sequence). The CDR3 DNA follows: TGTGCCAGCAGCTTAGCCGGTGGGCAGACAAAAAGTTTCTACGAGCAGTACTTC. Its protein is CASSLAGGQTKSFYEQYF.

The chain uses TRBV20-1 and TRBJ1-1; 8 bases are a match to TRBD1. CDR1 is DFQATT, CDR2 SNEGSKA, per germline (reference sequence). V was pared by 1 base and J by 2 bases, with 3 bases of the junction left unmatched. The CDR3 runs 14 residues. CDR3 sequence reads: CSARGAGGNTEAFF. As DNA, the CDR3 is TGCAGTGCTAGAGGGGCAGGGGGCAACACTGAAGCTTTCTTT.

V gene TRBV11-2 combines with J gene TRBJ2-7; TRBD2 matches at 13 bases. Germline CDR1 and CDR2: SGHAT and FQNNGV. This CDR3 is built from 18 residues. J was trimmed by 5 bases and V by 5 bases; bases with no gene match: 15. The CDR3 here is CASSDTSGRAARRDEQYF. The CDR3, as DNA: TGTGCCAGCAGCGATACTAGCGGGAGGGCCGCACGTCGGGACGAGCAGTACTTC.

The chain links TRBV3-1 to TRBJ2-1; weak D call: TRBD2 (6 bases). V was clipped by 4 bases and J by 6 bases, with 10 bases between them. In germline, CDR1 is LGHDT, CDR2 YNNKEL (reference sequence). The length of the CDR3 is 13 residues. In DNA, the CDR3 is TGTGCCAGCAGCCCTCCGCGGGGCAATGAGCAGTTCTTC. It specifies CASSPPRGNEQFF.

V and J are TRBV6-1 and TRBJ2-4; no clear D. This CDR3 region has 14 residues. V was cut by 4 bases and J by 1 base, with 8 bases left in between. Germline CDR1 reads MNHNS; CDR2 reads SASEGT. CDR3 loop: CASSGLGAKNIQYF. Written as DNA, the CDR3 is TGTGCCAGCAGTGGTCTAGGGGCCAAAAACATTCAGTACTTC.

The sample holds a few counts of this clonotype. The CDR3 DNA is TGTGCCAGCAGCCCCAGGGAGGGGGGCGGCTACACCTTC. Residues: CASSPREGGGYTF. This chain links TRBV7-9 with TRBJ1-2; a possible D gene is TRBD1 (6 bases). CDR1 SEHNR and CDR2 FQNEAQ come from the germline V gene (reference sequence). The V end lost 5 bases, the J end lost 8 bases, and 15 bases lay between the germline ends. This CDR3 contains 13 residues.